The 22 T cell receptor beta chains in this list originate from one sample, sequenced in a study of blood T cell repertoires in COVID-19. Repertoires were generated with immunoSEQ multiplex PCR, while TCRdb's copy carries only in-frame clones and drops some. Here the sample spans around 700,000 clones, just under 90% being singletons. The sequenced sample was peripheral blood. The receptors come from a woman aged 18-29 years with acute or convalescent COVID-19.

V gene TRBV7-3 combines with J gene TRBJ1-1; maybe TRBD1 (5 bases). CDR3 length: 14 residues. Trimming took off 5 bases at V and 1 base at J, with 11 bases between the two ends. Germline loops: CDR1 SGHTA, CDR2 FQGTGA. The CDR3 DNA reads as TGTGCCAGCAGCCGCTTGGGGGGGAACACTGAAGCTTTCTTT. Protein product: CASSRLGGNTEAFF.

J is TRBJ1-2 and V is TRBV25-1; D not resolved. The CDR3 length is 14 residues. The germline V gene encodes CDR1 MGHDK and CDR2 SYGVNS. Trimming cost V 4 bases and J 10 bases, with 19 bases left between them. The CDR3 DNA is TGTGCCAGCAGTGTAATGGACGCGGACTCCGTCTACACCTTC. It codes for CASSVMDADSVYTF.

This chain connects TRBV9 to TRBJ1-1; no clear D gene. The germline V gene has CDR1 SGDLS and CDR2 YYNGEE. Trimming took 1 base from V and 4 from J, leaving 14 bases between them. The CDR3 runs 15 residues. CDR3 protein: CASSVSSAGVTEAFF. In nucleotides, the CDR3 is TGTGCCAGCAGCGTATCATCCGCGGGAGTCACTGAAGCTTTCTTT.

This chain joins TRBV15 and TRBJ2-5; 7 nucleotides agree with TRBD1. From germline, CDR1 is LNHNV and CDR2 YYDKDF (reference sequence). CDR3 length equals 13 residues. With 4 bases clipped from V and 4 bases from J, the junction kept 3 bases outside the gene matches. DNA for the CDR3: TGTGCCACCAGCAAAGGGACAGCAGAGACCCAGTACTTC. Translated, it gives CATSKGTAETQYF.

CDR3 DNA sequence: TGTGCCAGCTCCCCGGGGGGAGAGACCCAGTACTTC. Protein product: CASSPGGETQYF. This chain uses TRBV18 with TRBJ2-5; 7 bases are a match to TRBD2. The CDR3 has 12 residues. Looked up from germline, CDR1 is KGHSH and CDR2 is LQKENI. After removal of 6 bases from V and 4 bases from J, the junction contained 2 bases not matched to a gene. Complete variable domain (other parts from reference TRBV18 and TRBJ2-5): NAGVMQNPRHLVRRRGQEARLRCSPMKGHSHVYWYRQLPEEGLKFMVYLQKENIIDESGMPKERFSAEFPKEGPSILRIQQVVRGDSAAYFCASSPGGETQYFGPGTRLLVL.

The chain joins TRBV6-2 or TRBV6-3 to TRBJ1-2; 7 bases are shared with TRBD1. This CDR3 region has 18 residues. Germline V gene data show CDR1 as MNHEY and CDR2 as SVGEGT. V was pared by 0 bases and J by 1 base, with 11 bases of the junction left unmatched. The CDR3 is CASSYSRGGERGNYGYTF. CDR3 DNA: TGTGCCAGCAGTTACTCTCGAGGGGGCGAGAGGGGTAACTATGGCTACACCTTC.

This sequence joins TRBV5-1 and TRBJ1-1, with 7 bases matching TRBD1. Germline V gene lookup returns CDR1 SGHRS and CDR2 YFSETQ. The CDR3 consists of 15 residues. V was clipped by 0 bases and J by 4 bases; unmatched bases: 6. The CDR3 DNA reads TGCGCCAGCAGCTTGGCCCGGCAGGGGGGCACTGAAGCTTTCTTT. This codes for CASSLARQGGTEAFF.

The V and J genes are TRBV6-6 and TRBJ1-3, with 9 bases matching TRBD1. This CDR3 is 14 amino acids long. Unmatched junction bases numbered 6, after V lost 5 bases and J lost 7 bases. Germline lookup yields CDR1 MNHNY and CDR2 SVGAGI (reference sequence). The CDR3 here is CASSPTGGANTIYF. For the CDR3, the DNA is TGTGCCAGCAGTCCAACAGGGGGCGCGAACACCATATATTTT.

DNA of the CDR3: TGTGCCAGCACGTCGGGACACAAGAATTCACCCCTCCACTTT. Protein product: CASTSGHKNSPLHF. J is TRBJ1-6 and V is TRBV6-5; tentatively, D is TRBD1 (6 bases). V lost 7 bases, J lost 7 bases, and 14 bases lay in between. This CDR3 contains 14 residues. The germline V gene has CDR1 MNHEY and CDR2 SVGAGI.

The chain couples TRBV5-6 to TRBJ2-2, with D perhaps matching TRBD1 (5 bases). V gave up 4 bases and J gave up 3 bases, with 13 bases separating them. The CDR3 runs to 15 residues. Germline V gene data show CDR1 as SGHDT and CDR2 as YYEEEE. For the CDR3, the DNA is TGTGCCAGCAGCGCCTCAGGGTACTACACCGGGGAGCTGTTTTTT. Translated: CASSASGYYTGELFF.

V gene TRBV6-1 combines with J gene TRBJ1-2; D is uncertain. The CDR3 covers 14 residues. The V end lost 1 base, the J end lost 8 bases, and 14 bases lay between the germline ends. CDR1 MNHNS and CDR2 SASEGT come from the germline V gene. The CDR3: CASSEGANSWGYTF. The CDR3 DNA is TGTGCCAGCAGTGAAGGGGCGAACTCGTGGGGCTACACCTTC.

The chain couples TRBV14 to TRBJ1-5; D unresolved. The V gene lost 3 bases and the J gene lost 5 bases, with 11 bases spanning the gap. Germline-derived CDR1 and CDR2 are SGHDN and FVKESK. The CDR3 loop spans 14 amino acids. CDR3 DNA sequence: TGTGCCAGCAGCCAGGGCGGGCCGCATCAGCCCCAGCATTTT. Its translation: CASSQGGPHQPQHF.

The chain recombines TRBV9 with TRBJ2-7; no firm D call. The CDR3 totals 15 residues. CDR1 is SGDLS, CDR2 YYNGEE, per germline. V gave up 4 bases and J gave up 3 bases, with 17 bases separating them. CDR3 in amino acids: CASSPHTGGDYEQYF. The CDR3, as DNA: TGTGCCAGCAGCCCACACACCGGCGGAGACTACGAGCAGTACTTC.

V gene TRBV28 combines with J gene TRBJ1-2; 7 nucleotides agree with TRBD1. CDR1 is MDHEN and CDR2 is SYDVKM in the germline V gene. The CDR3 covers 13 residues. V was pared by 6 bases and J by 3 bases, with 4 bases of the junction left unmatched. The CDR3 nucleotides read TGTGCCAGCAGCTGGGACAGAGACTATGGCTACACCTTC. Protein: CASSWDRDYGYTF.

The rearrangement links TRBV19 to TRBJ2-7; the match to TRBD1 covers 11 bases. J gave up 4 bases and V 6 bases, and 14 bases lay outside the gene matches. The CDR3 runs 17 residues. In germline, CDR1 is LNHDA, CDR2 SQIVND (reference sequence). CDR3 sequence: CASSSPPGTGGTYEQYF. CDR3 nucleotides: TGTGCCAGTAGCAGCCCCCCCGGGACAGGGGGAACATACGAGCAGTACTTC. The whole variable domain, filled in from reference TRBV19 and TRBJ2-7, reads DGGITQSPKYLFRKEGQNVTLSCEQNLNHDAMYWYRQDPGQGLRLIYYSQIVNDFQKGDIAEGYSVSREKKESFPLTVTSAQKNPTAFYLCASSSPPGTGGTYEQYFGPGTRLTVT.

The V gene is TRBV5-1, the J gene TRBJ2-5, with D hard to call. This CDR3 is 13 amino acids long. The ends were cut back, 5 bases at V and 1 base at J, with 9 bases in the middle. CDR1 is SGHRS and CDR2 is YFSETQ in the germline V gene. The CDR3 spells CASRSSAQETQYF. The CDR3 region has the DNA TGCGCCAGCAGGTCCAGTGCCCAAGAGACCCAGTACTTC. Filled out from reference TRBV5-1 and TRBJ2-5, the complete variable domain reads KAGVTQTPRYLIKTRGQQVTLSCSPISGHRSVSWYQQTPGQGLQFLFEYFSETQRNKGNFPGRFSGRQFSNSRSEMNVSTLELGDSALYLCASRSSAQETQYFGPGTRLLVL.

This chain connects TRBV6-5 to TRBJ2-6; D is unresolved. Germline-derived CDR1 and CDR2 are MNHEY and SVGAGI. This CDR3 has 15 amino acids. V dropped 10 bases and J dropped 0 bases, with 13 bases sitting between them. CDR3 sequence: CATLSSVSGANVLTF. CDR3 bases: TGTGCCACCTTATCCTCAGTCTCTGGGGCCAACGTCCTGACTTTC.

This chain uses TRBV4-1 with TRBJ1-2; D remains ambiguous. The germline V and J ends were trimmed by 0 bases and 3 bases, with 17 bases remaining between them. The germline V gene has CDR1 MGHRA and CDR2 YSYEKL. The CDR3 is 17 amino acids. CDR3 region: CASSQDGGTEAHYGYTF. CDR3 DNA: TGCGCCAGCAGCCAAGATGGAGGAACAGAAGCCCACTATGGCTACACCTTC.

This rearrangement joins TRBV12-5 to TRBJ2-5, with 7 bases that match TRBD1. J gave up 1 base and V 4 bases, and 15 bases lay outside the gene matches. Germline CDR1 LGHNT, CDR2 FRNRAP. The CDR3 is 18 residues long. CDR3 loop: CASGSPMDRQRPQETQYF. DNA for the CDR3: TGTGCTAGTGGTTCTCCTATGGACAGGCAACGACCCCAAGAGACCCAGTACTTC.

This chain links TRBV24-1 with TRBJ1-5; D remains ambiguous. Trimming stripped 3 bases from V and 0 bases from J, with 5 bases between. CDR3 length: 14 amino acids. Germline loops: CDR1 KGHDR, CDR2 SFDVKD. The CDR3 region is CATSDLSSNQPQHF. As DNA, the CDR3 is TGTGCCACCAGTGATCTGAGTAGCAATCAGCCCCAGCATTTT.

As regards this clone: This same CDR3 is encoded by further DNA sequences in the sample. V usage is TRBV11-2 and J usage is TRBJ2-1, with D maybe TRBD2 (7 bases). This CDR3 comprises 14 residues. Per the germline V gene, CDR1 is SGHAT and CDR2 is FQNNGV. Between the trimmed V and J ends, which lost 3 bases and 4 bases, there was a span of 10 bases. CDR3 in amino acids: CASSFRGGYNEQFF. In nucleotides, the CDR3 is TGTGCCAGCAGCTTCAGGGGAGGGTACAATGAGCAGTTCTTC.

The chain couples TRBV6-2 or TRBV6-3 to TRBJ1-4; D is ambiguous. Deletions cut 6 bases from V and 6 bases from J, with 8 bases between. Germline lookup yields CDR1 MNHEY and CDR2 SVGEGT. The CDR3 runs to 12 residues. In DNA form, the CDR3 reads TGTGCCAGCAGCCTCCAGGATGAAAAACTGTTTTTT. As protein: CASSLQDEKLFF.